This T cell receptor (beta chain) was sequenced during a study of Ad26.COV2.S vaccination and SARS-CoV-2 variants. Study information: Donor allocation was to the COV1001 Ad26.COV2.S trial arm. Whole-study findings and limits: Breadth of non-spike TCRs did not differ between vaccinees and placebo recipients. Measures of TCR breadth and depth may have fallen short of total T cell responses.

In the case of this clone: Its specificity is unknown.

Treatment given: roughly 19 received Ad26.COV2.S at low or high dose, single or two shots; a few received placebo; per-sample allocation not given. Material that was analyzed had been drawn on day 63 after the first vaccine or placebo injection. Sequencing used immunoSEQ multiplex PCR; TCRdb keeps in-frame clones, though not all of them. This table holds some 520,000 clones, about 83% found once. CDR1 and CDR2 from the germline V gene are MNHEY and SMNVEV (reference sequence). V dropped 7 bases and J dropped 1 base, with 14 bases sitting between them. The CDR3 extends over 16 amino acids. The receptor was isolated from a person aged 18-65 years who received the Ad26.COV2.S COVID-19 vaccine or a placebo. The specimen was peripheral blood, collected in a trial of Ad26.COV2.S vaccine versus placebo. The chain employs TRBV27 and TRBJ1-6, with a tentative D call TRBD1 (5 bases). The CDR3 here is CASTTGPLSYNSPLHF. The CDR3, as DNA: TGTGCCAGCACCACAGGACCCCTGTCCTATAATTCACCCCTCCACTTT.